Below, 28 T cell receptor beta chains from the same sample are listed, as sequenced in a study of T cell responses to AZD1222 COVID-19 vaccine. This table comes from immunoSEQ multiplex PCR, and its TCRdb copy is limited to in-frame clones, with some not included. The sample records 120,000 to 150,000 clones, approximately 95% being singletons. The sequencing here drew on peripheral blood, taken on day 0 of MenACWY control vaccination. The receptors were sampled from an adult in good health.

The chain combines TRBV4-1 with TRBJ2-1; 7 bases map to TRBD2. Germline loops: CDR1 MGHRA, CDR2 YSYEKL. The CDR3 runs 18 residues. V dropped 0 bases and J dropped 0; count of bases not matched to a gene: 8. CDR3 sequence (DNA): TGCGCCAGCAGCCAAGATACGTGGGAGGGCCGCTCCTACAATGAGCAGTTCTTC. It translates to CASSQDTWEGRSYNEQFF.

The chain carries TRBV27 and TRBJ2-7, with 9 nucleotides matching TRBD1. Germline CDR1 reads MNHEY; CDR2 reads SMNVEV (reference sequence). The CDR3 extends over 16 amino acids. V dropped 5 bases and J dropped 5; count of bases not matched to a gene: 13. The CDR3: CASSPISGTGNHEQYF. In nucleotides, the CDR3 is TGTGCCAGCAGTCCCATCTCCGGGACAGGGAACCACGAGCAGTACTTC.

A single count supports this clone. The V gene is TRBV11-2, the J gene TRBJ2-2; perhaps TRBD1 as D (6 bases). CDR3 length equals 15 residues. Germline CDR1 and CDR2: SGHAT and FQNNGV. The V and J ends lost 4 bases and 1 base respectively, with 10 bases between them. The CDR3 here is CASSSRTVNTGELFF. In DNA, the CDR3 is TGTGCCAGCAGCTCCCGGACAGTGAACACCGGGGAGCTGTTTTTT. The variable domain in full, with the rest retrieved from reference TRBV11-2 and TRBJ2-2, is EAGVAQSPRYKIIEKRQSVAFWCNPISGHATLYWYQQILGQGPKLLIQFQNNGVVDDSQLPKDRFSAERLKGVDSTLKIQPAKLEDSAVYLCASSSRTVNTGELFFGEGSRLTVL.

This clone came up many times. V is TRBV2 and J is TRBJ1-2; 11 positions agree with TRBD1. Germline values: CDR1 SNHLY, CDR2 FYNNEI. The CDR3 loop spans 15 amino acids. V was clipped by 7 bases and J by 4 bases; unmatched bases: 8. CDR3 region: CASKRTGGEGYGYTF. CDR3 DNA sequence: TGTGCCAGCAAGCGGACAGGGGGCGAGGGCTATGGCTACACCTTC.

In its sample, this clone ranks as medium-sized. The V call is TRBV4-2, the J call TRBJ2-2; D tentatively reads TRBD1 or TRBD2 (5 bases each). V dropped 1 base and J dropped 8 bases, with 14 bases sitting between them. The CDR3 consists of 15 residues. Germline lookup yields CDR1 LGHNA and CDR2 YNFKEQ. This CDR3 reads CASSQGSGTQGELFF. The CDR3 DNA sequence: TGTGCCAGCAGCCAAGGGTCCGGGACCCAGGGGGAGCTGTTTTTT.

The rearrangement joins TRBV7-2 to TRBJ2-4; possible D gene TRBD2, 6 bases. The CDR3 runs 16 residues. V was shortened by 5 bases and J by 1 base, with 15 bases between the two germline ends. Per the germline V gene, CDR1 is SGHTA and CDR2 is FQGNSA. The CDR3 sequence is CASSLSGTLAKNIQYF. Here the CDR3 DNA reads TGTGCCAGCAGCCTTAGCGGTACTTTGGCCAAAAACATTCAGTACTTC.

The CDR3 here is CASSQLGVGGYTF. The CDR3 nucleotides are TGTGCCAGCAGCCAGTTAGGGGTTGGTGGCTACACCTTC. The gene calls are TRBV14 and TRBJ1-2; TRBD1 might be the D (5 bases). The V end lost 3 bases, the J end lost 7 bases, and 12 bases lay between the germline ends. CDR1 is SGHDN and CDR2 is FVKESK in the germline V gene. The CDR3 has 13 amino acids.

The chain combines TRBV7-2 with TRBJ1-5; 9 positions agree with TRBD1. V lost 7 bases to trimming and J lost 5 bases; unmatched junction nucleotides: 12. CDR3 length: 16 residues. Per germline, CDR1 SGHTA and CDR2 FQGNSA. This chain's CDR3 is CASIRWTGVEDQPQHF. For the CDR3, the DNA is TGTGCCAGCATCAGATGGACAGGGGTGGAGGATCAGCCCCAGCATTTT.

This clone has a handful of counts. V gene TRBV7-3 combines with J gene TRBJ2-3, with 11 nucleotides matching TRBD2. From germline, CDR1 is SGHTA and CDR2 FQGTGA. The CDR3 spans 16 residues. After removal of 5 bases from V and 1 base from J, the junction contained 5 bases not matched to a gene. The CDR3 nucleotides are TGTGCCAGCAGCCCCTGGACTAGCGGGCGCACAGATACGCAGTATTTT. It yields the protein CASSPWTSGRTDTQYF.

The rearrangement links TRBV5-1 to TRBJ2-3; weak D call: TRBD1 (6 bases). The germline CDR1 and CDR2 sequences are SGHRS and YFSETQ. The CDR3 extends over 14 amino acids. V lost 4 bases and J 0 bases, leaving 9 bases between the germline ends. For the CDR3, the DNA is TGCGCCAGCAGCCGAGGGACAAGCACAGATACGCAGTATTTT. Protein sequence: CASSRGTSTDTQYF.

Only one count was recorded for this clone. The rearrangement joins TRBV4-3 to TRBJ1-1; D gene unclear. The germline gives CDR1 LGHNA, CDR2 YSLEER. V lost 0 bases to trimming and J lost 4 bases, with 9 bases between them. This CDR3 comprises 14 residues. CDR3 sequence (DNA): TGCGCCAGCAGCCAAGATAGGCGGGCCACTGAAGCTTTCTTT. It yields the protein CASSQDRRATEAFF.

The CDR3 region is CASTTLASYTF. CDR3 in DNA: TGTGCCAGCACCACCCTGGCCTCCTACACCTTC. The chain joins TRBV7-2 to TRBJ1-2, with unresolved D. Germline V lookup: CDR1 SGHTA, CDR2 FQGNSA. The CDR3 covers 11 residues. Trimming pared 7 bases from V and 10 bases from J, leaving 13 bases between.

The chain carries TRBV3-1 (or the pseudogene TRBV3-2) and TRBJ1-1, with D uncertain. This CDR3 is 15 amino acids long. The germline CDR1 and CDR2 sequences are LGHDT and YNNKEL (reference sequence). V shed 4 bases and J shed 1 base, with 13 bases lying between them. The CDR3 spells CASSPIGGENTEAFF. The CDR3 bases are TGTGCCAGCAGCCCGATAGGAGGCGAGAACACTGAAGCTTTCTTT.

The chain couples TRBV7-6 to TRBJ2-7; D is perhaps TRBD1 or TRBD2 (5 bases each). The germline V gene encodes CDR1 SGHVS and CDR2 FNYEAQ. The CDR3 has 14 residues. Trimming took 1 base from V and 3 from J, leaving 10 bases between them. This CDR3 is CASSLERDRYEQYF. CDR3 sequence (DNA): TGTGCCAGCAGCTTAGAAAGGGACCGCTACGAGCAGTACTTC.

V gene TRBV4-2 combines with J gene TRBJ2-2; 8 nucleotides agree with TRBD1. CDR3 length: 17 amino acids. Germline trimming cut 3 bases from V and 1 base from J; bases unmatched to any gene: 7. Germline CDR1 reads LGHNA; CDR2 reads YNFKEQ. CDR3 DNA: TGTGCCAGCAGCCATCTCCCGGGACAGGAGAACACCGGGGAGCTGTTTTTT. This codes for CASSHLPGQENTGELFF.

V and J are TRBV10-3 and TRBJ1-5, with 10 positions matching TRBD1. CDR1 is ENHRY and CDR2 is SYGVKD in the germline V gene. The CDR3 runs to 13 residues. The trim removed 8 bases at V and 5 bases at J, leaving 3 bases unmatched. CDR3 amino acids: CAIGGTGDQPQHF. The CDR3 DNA is TGTGCCATCGGGGGGACAGGGGATCAGCCCCAGCATTTT.

This clone was counted once. This chain links TRBV7-2 with TRBJ1-1; 7 bases are shared with TRBD1. Germline-derived CDR1 and CDR2 are SGHTA and FQGNSA. The CDR3 runs 14 residues. V lost 5 bases to trimming and J lost 1 base; unmatched junction nucleotides: 4. The CDR3 DNA is TGTGCCAGCAGCCTCAGACAGGGGAACACTGAAGCTTTCTTT. It specifies CASSLRQGNTEAFF.

CDR3 DNA sequence: TGTGCCAGCAGTGCGGGACGGTCCTACGAGCAGTACTTC. Its protein is CASSAGRSYEQYF. The chain carries TRBV27 and TRBJ2-7; TRBD2 might be the D (6 bases). Germline CDR1 reads MNHEY; CDR2 reads SMNVEV (reference sequence). Trimming took off 5 bases at V and 1 base at J, with 9 bases between the two ends. The CDR3 contains 13 residues.

The gene calls are TRBV6-5 and TRBJ2-7; 9 bases map to TRBD1. Germline assignment: CDR1 MNHEY and CDR2 SVGAGI. The CDR3 consists of 14 residues. Losses at the gene ends were 2 bases for V and 2 bases for J; bases not matched to a gene: 1. This chain's CDR3 is CASSYGTGPYEQYF. The CDR3 nucleotides are TGTGCCAGCAGTTACGGGACAGGGCCCTACGAGCAGTACTTC.

The chain links TRBV25-1 to TRBJ1-1; no reliable D call. The length of the CDR3 is 13 residues. V was clipped by 5 bases and J by 4 bases, with 11 bases between them. Germline CDR1 MGHDK, CDR2 SYGVNS. The CDR3 nucleotides are TGTGCCAGCAGTCGGGTGGTTGGCACTGAAGCTTTCTTT. This encodes CASSRVVGTEAFF.

This rearrangement joins TRBV2 to TRBJ2-1, with D maybe TRBD2 (6 bases). There are 15 residues in the CDR3. CDR1 SNHLY and CDR2 FYNNEI come from the germline V gene. Trimming removed 4 bases from V and 0 bases from J, with 10 bases in between. The CDR3: CASSGSSVSYNEQFF. The CDR3 nucleotides read TGTGCCAGCAGTGGATCTAGCGTCTCCTACAATGAGCAGTTCTTC.

The chain couples TRBV10-1 to TRBJ2-1; 8 bases map to TRBD1. J was trimmed by 5 bases and V by 6 bases; bases with no gene match: 3. CDR3 length: 13 residues. Germline loops: CDR1 WNHNN, CDR2 SYGVQD (reference sequence). CDR3 in amino acids: CASSRTGNNEQFF. Written as DNA, the CDR3 is TGCGCCAGCAGCCGGACAGGGAACAATGAGCAGTTCTTC.

V and J are TRBV9 and TRBJ1-5, with D possibly matching TRBD1 (5 bases). CDR3 size: 14 residues. CDR1 and CDR2 (germline): SGDLS, YYNGEE. Trimming removed 0 bases at V and 5 bases at J, with 9 bases between. CDR3 DNA sequence: TGTGCCAGCAGCGTAGCAGGGTCGGATCAGCCCCAGCATTTT. Its protein is CASSVAGSDQPQHF.

The V and J genes are TRBV19 and TRBJ1-4; the D is unclear. Germline CDR1 reads LNHDA; CDR2 reads SQIVND (reference sequence). Trimming pared 5 bases from V and 5 bases from J, leaving 15 bases between. CDR3 length: 15 residues. CDR3 bases: TGTGCCAGTAGTGTTTTGAGGCAGGAGAATGAAAAACTGTTTTTT. Protein sequence: CASSVLRQENEKLFF.

In this sample, this clone turned up a few times. This chain links TRBV3-1 (or the pseudogene TRBV3-2) with TRBJ2-3, with 10 bases fitting TRBD1. Germline assignment: CDR1 LGHDT and CDR2 YNNKEL (reference sequence). The trim removed 4 bases at V and 4 bases at J, leaving 11 bases unmatched. CDR3 size: 17 residues. DNA for the CDR3: TGTGCCAGCAGCCTCTTCCCGGGACAGGGGCCGGCAGATACGCAGTATTTT. Its translation is CASSLFPGQGPADTQYF.

V usage is TRBV24-1 and J usage is TRBJ2-7; D perhaps matches TRBD1 (6 bases). The length of the CDR3 is 17 residues. Germline lookup yields CDR1 KGHDR and CDR2 SFDVKD. V dropped 4 bases and J dropped 5 bases, with 23 bases sitting between them. The CDR3 DNA sequence: TGTGCCACCAGTGAGCCGCGAGGTAACAGGGACCCGGACGAGCAGTACTTC. Translating gives CATSEPRGNRDPDEQYF.

V usage is TRBV6-5 and J usage is TRBJ2-7; D might be TRBD1 or TRBD2, each matching 5 bases. The CDR3 runs 13 residues. Germline assignment: CDR1 MNHEY and CDR2 SVGAGI. V lost 0 bases to trimming and J lost 3 bases, with 6 bases between them. The CDR3 is CASSYSGVYEQYF. The CDR3 DNA is TGTGCCAGCAGTTACTCGGGGGTCTACGAGCAGTACTTC.

The chain combines TRBV28 with TRBJ1-4; D gene ambiguous. The V end lost 6 bases, the J end lost 1 base, and 6 bases lay between the germline ends. This CDR3 is built from 13 residues. Germline-derived CDR1 and CDR2 are MDHEN and SYDVKM. The CDR3 protein is CASSRLTNEKLFF. The CDR3 DNA is TGTGCCAGCAGCCGCCTAACTAATGAAAAACTGTTTTTT.